Listed here are 32 T cell receptor beta chains from one sample, sequenced in a study of control samples from healthy donors and cancer patients. Libraries were prepared by immunoSEQ multiplex PCR; TCRdb keeps only in-frame clonotypes and omits some of them. The data hold approximately 120,000 clones, with around 89% observed a single time. Source material: blood. The source is a woman aged 50 to 65 in good health.

This chain links TRBV18 with TRBJ1-1; 10 bases fit TRBD1. The ends lost 1 base at V and 1 base at J; junction bases unmatched: 6. The CDR3 totals 17 residues. CDR1 KGHSH and CDR2 LQKENI come from the germline V gene. For the CDR3, the DNA is TGTGCCAGCTCACCACGTTTGGGGACAGGGGCGAACACTGAAGCTTTCTTT. It yields the protein CASSPRLGTGANTEAFF.

This chain joins TRBV7-8 and TRBJ1-2; TRBD1 aligns across 10 bases. The germline V gene has CDR1 SGHVS and CDR2 FQNEAQ. CDR3 size: 14 residues. J gave up 10 bases and V 5 bases, and 10 bases lay outside the gene matches. The CDR3 spells CASSTGTGAEDYTF. CDR3 DNA sequence: TGTGCCAGCAGCACAGGGACAGGGGCTGAAGACTACACCTTC.

J is TRBJ2-7 and V is TRBV5-6; no reliable D call. Germline V CDR1 and CDR2: SGHDT, YYEEEE. The CDR3 covers 14 residues. With 2 bases removed from V and 3 bases from J, the gap between germline ends came to 12 bases. CDR3: CASSFGGSHYEQYF. In nucleotides, the CDR3 is TGTGCCAGCAGCTTCGGCGGATCCCACTACGAGCAGTACTTC.

The genes are TRBV18 and TRBJ2-7; 9 nucleotides match TRBD1. This CDR3 contains 13 residues. The J segment lost 7 bases and the V segment lost 3 bases, leaving 4 bases of the junction unmatched. Germline V gives CDR1 KGHSH, CDR2 LQKENI. CDR3 residues: CASSPDRGGEQYV. The CDR3 bases are TGTGCCAGCTCACCGGACAGGGGTGGGGAGCAGTACGTC.

This clone was counted a few times. The chain is built from TRBV9 and TRBJ2-2; tentative D call: TRBD1 (6 bases). CDR1 SGDLS and CDR2 YYNGEE come from the germline V gene. V was cut by 2 bases and J by 5 bases, with 13 bases left in between. The CDR3 consists of 15 residues. The chain's CDR3 is CASSVGAGMTGELFF. CDR3 nucleotides: TGTGCCAGCAGCGTGGGGGCCGGCATGACCGGGGAGCTGTTTTTT.

The V and J genes are TRBV11-2 and TRBJ1-1; D ambiguous. The CDR3 is made up of 13 amino acids. Looked up from germline, CDR1 is SGHAT and CDR2 is FQNNGV. V was clipped by 2 bases and J by 6 bases, with 10 bases between them. The CDR3 spells CASSLFRDSEAFF. The CDR3 DNA reads as TGTGCCAGCAGCTTATTCCGGGATTCTGAAGCTTTCTTT. The full variable domain, with the rest looked up from reference TRBV11-2 and TRBJ1-1, is EAGVAQSPRYKIIEKRQSVAFWCNPISGHATLYWYQQILGQGPKLLIQFQNNGVVDDSQLPKDRFSAERLKGVDSTLKIQPAKLEDSAVYLCASSLFRDSEAFFGQGTRLTVV.

The chain joins TRBV6-1 to TRBJ1-6, with 7 bases aligning to TRBD1. Per the germline V gene, CDR1 is MNHNS and CDR2 is SASEGT. This CDR3 has 16 amino acids. V gave up 2 bases and J gave up 4 bases; unmatched junction bases: 5. The CDR3 region has the DNA TGTGCCAGCAGTGAATTATCGGGACAGTATAATTCACCCCTCCACTTT. It codes for CASSELSGQYNSPLHF.

The rearrangement links TRBV2 to TRBJ2-7; 7 bases map to TRBD1. V gave up 3 bases and J gave up 6 bases; unmatched junction bases: 11. The CDR3 consists of 15 residues. CDR1 and CDR2 from the germline V gene are SNHLY and FYNNEI. CDR3 protein: CASSDPRTGQREQYF. The CDR3 DNA sequence: TGTGCCAGCAGTGACCCAAGGACGGGACAGCGCGAGCAGTACTTC.

The J gene is TRBJ1-2, the V gene TRBV6-5, with D hard to call. Trimming removed 5 bases at V and 8 bases at J, with 15 bases between. From germline, CDR1 is MNHEY and CDR2 SVGAGI. This CDR3 has 13 amino acids. The CDR3 here is CASSKTTVGGYTF. As DNA, the CDR3 is TGTGCCAGCAGTAAGACGACGGTTGGGGGCTACACCTTC.

The chain combines TRBV27 with TRBJ2-1, with unresolved D. With 6 bases removed from V and 5 bases from J, the gap between germline ends came to 11 bases. In germline, CDR1 is MNHEY, CDR2 SMNVEV (reference sequence). The CDR3 has 13 amino acids. CDR3 nucleotides: TGTGCCAGCAGCACCGAGAGGCACAATGAGCAGTTCTTC. Encoded protein: CASSTERHNEQFF.

This clone is a singleton in its sample. The CDR3, as DNA: TGTGCCAGCAGTCCTTGGGGGACTTTCCAACGGAGGAACACTGAAGCTTTCTTT. This gives the protein CASSPWGTFQRRNTEAFF. This sequence joins TRBV28 and TRBJ1-1; TRBD1 might be the D (5 bases). Trimming cost V 5 bases and J 1 base, with 23 bases left between them. The CDR3 consists of 18 residues. Germline V gives CDR1 MDHEN, CDR2 SYDVKM.

A word on this clone: At one boundary the junction diverges from the germline segment, which might be a read error. The chain links TRBV3-1 (or the pseudogene TRBV3-2) to TRBJ1-2, with D possibly matching TRBD1 (6 bases). This CDR3 has 12 amino acids. Germline V gene data show CDR1 as LGHDT and CDR2 as YNNKEL (reference sequence). CDR3 DNA sequence: TGTGCCAGCAGTCTTGCTACCCGGGACAAACTCTTC. This sequence encodes CASSLATRDKLF.

This clone was seen only once. The V and J genes are TRBV7-2 and TRBJ2-1; D is uncertain. The germline V and J ends were trimmed by 5 bases and 1 base, with 6 bases remaining between them. In germline, CDR1 is SGHTA, CDR2 FQGNSA. This CDR3 region has 13 residues. The CDR3 reads CASSPPSYNEQFF. For the CDR3, the DNA is TGTGCCAGCAGCCCTCCGTCCTACAATGAGCAGTTCTTC.

The chain's CDR3 is CASSLLRRNTGELFF. In DNA, the CDR3 is TGTGCCAGCAGCTTACTTAGAAGGAACACCGGGGAGCTGTTTTTT. The chain uses TRBV13 and TRBJ2-2; D uncertain. The CDR3 length is 15 residues. The germline CDR1 and CDR2 sequences are PRHDT and FYEKMQ (reference sequence). Trimming pared 2 bases from V and 1 base from J, leaving 8 bases between.

The chain recombines TRBV30 with TRBJ2-2; no clear D. Germline-derived CDR1 and CDR2 are GTSNPN and SVGIG (reference sequence). V lost 2 bases and J lost 1, with 11 bases in between. The CDR3 has 15 amino acids. CDR3 nucleotides: TGTGCCTGGAGTCGCCCCGCGGTGAACACCGGGGAGCTGTTTTTT. Protein sequence: CAWSRPAVNTGELFF.

This clone was counted a single time. This chain links TRBV28 with TRBJ2-1; 7 bases are a match to TRBD2. J lost 5 bases, V lost 8 bases, and 6 bases had no gene match. Germline lookup yields CDR1 MDHEN and CDR2 SYDVKM. The CDR3 spans 13 residues. CDR3 coding DNA: TGTGCCAGCGTATCCGGGAGGCACAATGAGCAGTTCTTC. Residues: CASVSGRHNEQFF.

The J gene is TRBJ2-1, the V gene TRBV19; a possible D gene is TRBD2 (5 bases). The germline CDR1 and CDR2 sequences are LNHDA and SQIVND (reference sequence). The CDR3 covers 15 residues. Trimming took 0 bases from V and 12 from J, leaving 18 bases between them. The DNA of the CDR3 is TGTGCCAGTAGTATAGATTTACTAGTAGGTTTTGGGCAGTTCTTC. As protein: CASSIDLLVGFGQFF.

The chain couples TRBV7-2 to TRBJ2-1; possibly TRBD2 for D (6 bases). V lost 5 bases and J 5 bases, leaving 19 bases between the germline ends. The CDR3 is 16 residues long. CDR1 is SGHTA and CDR2 is FQGNSA in the germline V gene. The CDR3 loop is CASSRRGGLPNNEQFF. In DNA, the CDR3 is TGTGCCAGCAGCCGCCGAGGCGGACTACCTAACAATGAGCAGTTCTTC.

The CDR3 here is CASSPGAGTGELFF. The DNA for the CDR3 is TGTGCCAGCAGCCCCGGCGCGGGCACCGGGGAGCTGTTTTTT. The chain links TRBV9 to TRBJ2-2; perhaps TRBD2 as D (5 bases). The CDR3 is 14 residues long. The germline gives CDR1 SGDLS, CDR2 YYNGEE. Deletions cut 4 bases from V and 4 bases from J, with 11 bases between. Together with reference TRBV9 and TRBJ2-2, the CDR3 gives the full variable domain: DSGVTQTPKHLITATGQRVTLRCSPRSGDLSVYWYQQSLDQGLQFLIQYYNGEERAKGNILERFSAQQFPDLHSELNLSSLELGDSALYFCASSPGAGTGELFFGEGSRLTVL.

DNA of the CDR3: TGTGCCAGCAGCTTAGGTACCCAGGCCAACTATGGCTACACCTTC. Protein: CASSLGTQANYGYTF. J is TRBJ1-2 and V is TRBV7-2; D not certain. CDR1 is SGHTA and CDR2 is FQGNSA in the germline V gene. Trimming took off 1 base at V and 2 bases at J, with 11 bases between the two ends. The CDR3 has 15 amino acids.

This clone came up once. The chain carries TRBV6-6 and TRBJ1-3; D remains unclear. Germline-derived CDR1 and CDR2 are MNHNY and SVGAGI (reference sequence). V gave up 7 bases and J gave up 9 bases, with 10 bases separating them. This CDR3 comprises 11 residues. CDR3 region: CASTSGSTIYF. The DNA of the CDR3 is TGTGCCAGCACCTCGGGGAGCACCATATATTTT.

The V gene is TRBV5-1, the J gene TRBJ2-1; D gene unclear. This CDR3 spans 12 amino acids. CDR1 and CDR2 (germline): SGHRS, YFSETQ. Deletions cut 4 bases from V and 5 bases from J, with 7 bases between. CDR3 amino acids: CASSLTDNEQFF. DNA of the CDR3: TGCGCCAGCAGCCTGACGGACAATGAGCAGTTCTTC.

V is TRBV7-8 and J is TRBJ1-3; D gene ambiguous. The CDR3 has 20 residues. The V gene's germline CDR1 is SGHVS and CDR2 FQNEAQ. The V and J ends lost 3 bases and 0 bases respectively, with 24 bases between them. The CDR3 spells CASSFGQAASNHASGNTIYF. CDR3 coding DNA: TGTGCCAGCAGCTTCGGCCAGGCGGCCAGCAACCATGCCTCTGGAAACACCATATATTTT. The full variable domain, rest sourced from reference TRBV7-8 and TRBJ1-3, is GAGVSQSPRYKVAKRGQDVALRCDPISGHVSLFWYQQALGQGPEFLTYFQNEAQLDKSGLPSDRFFAERPEGSVSTLKIQRTQQEDSAVYLCASSFGQAASNHASGNTIYFGEGSWLTVV.

The chain is built from TRBV7-3 and TRBJ1-1; D gene uncertain. The CDR3 is made up of 16 amino acids. V dropped 1 base and J dropped 1 base, with 13 bases sitting between them. The germline V gene encodes CDR1 SGHTA and CDR2 FQGTGA. Here the CDR3 DNA reads TGTGCCAGCAGCTTAAAGGCTGGCAGCCCGAACACTGAAGCTTTCTTT. Its translation is CASSLKAGSPNTEAFF.

The chain joins TRBV6-6 to TRBJ1-2, with D uncertain. This CDR3 is built from 12 residues. V lost 7 bases and J lost 6, with 12 bases in between. CDR1 is MNHNY and CDR2 is SVGAGI in the germline V gene (reference sequence). The CDR3 region is CASTSTRHGYTF. Written as DNA, the CDR3 is TGTGCCAGCACCTCGACACGCCATGGCTACACCTTC.

V is TRBV5-6 and J is TRBJ2-3, with no clear D. V lost 4 bases, J lost 4 bases, and 19 bases lay in between. The CDR3 runs 16 residues. CDR1 and CDR2 from the germline V gene are SGHDT and YYEEEE. The CDR3 region is CASSHLGVLGADTQYF. CDR3 nucleotides: TGTGCCAGCAGCCACCTTGGGGTTCTTGGGGCAGATACGCAGTATTTT.

This chain links TRBV30 with TRBJ1-2; 7 nucleotides match TRBD1. The ends lost 3 bases at V and 6 bases at J; junction bases unmatched: 4. The CDR3 extends over 12 amino acids. CDR1 is GTSNPN and CDR2 is SVGIG in the germline V gene (reference sequence). The CDR3 DNA reads TGTGCCTGGAGCCAGGGGGGAGATGGCTACACCTTC. Its protein product is CAWSQGGDGYTF.

The CDR3 spells CASSTQGNYGYTF. The CDR3 DNA reads as TGTGCCAGCAGCACACAGGGCAACTATGGCTACACCTTC. The rearrangement links TRBV9 to TRBJ1-2; weak D call: TRBD1 (6 bases). Germline-derived CDR1 and CDR2 are SGDLS and YYNGEE. Trimming pared 4 bases from V and 2 bases from J, leaving 9 bases between. This CDR3 has 13 amino acids.

This clone was recorded a few times. The rearrangement links TRBV5-1 to TRBJ1-1, with D maybe TRBD1 (6 bases). V lost 0 bases to trimming and J lost 3 bases, with 15 bases between them. Germline V gene lookup returns CDR1 SGHRS and CDR2 YFSETQ. The CDR3 runs to 16 residues. CDR3 sequence reads: CASSLGHRDTDTEAFF. The CDR3 DNA sequence: TGCGCCAGCAGCTTGGGGCACAGGGATACAGACACTGAAGCTTTCTTT.

The chain combines TRBV7-2 with TRBJ1-1; D is uncertain. This CDR3 contains 13 residues. Germline V CDR1 and CDR2: SGHTA, FQGNSA. The V end lost 3 bases, the J end lost 3 bases, and 8 bases lay between the germline ends. The CDR3 protein is CASSFQEDTEAFF. The DNA of the CDR3 is TGTGCCAGCAGCTTTCAGGAGGACACTGAAGCTTTCTTT. Supplemented by reference TRBV7-2 and TRBJ1-1, the full variable domain reads GAGVSQSPSNKVTEKGKDVELRCDPISGHTALYWYRQSLGQGLEFLIYFQGNSAPDKSGLPSDRFSAERTGGSVSTLTIQRTQQEDSAVYLCASSFQEDTEAFFGQGTRLTVV.

The gene calls are TRBV10-2 and TRBJ2-3; 11 nucleotides agree with TRBD2. Trimming removed 2 bases from V and 0 bases from J; junction bases left unmatched: 7. The CDR3 extends over 18 amino acids. Germline values: CDR1 WSHSY, CDR2 SAAADI. DNA for the CDR3: TGCGCCAGCAGTGAGAGCCTAGCGGGGGGAACTAGCACAGATACGCAGTATTTT. Its protein is CASSESLAGGTSTDTQYF.

This sequence joins TRBV9 and TRBJ1-4; D unresolved. The V end lost 0 bases, the J end lost 0 bases, and 0 bases lay between the germline ends. Germline CDR1 SGDLS, CDR2 YYNGEE. CDR3 length: 13 residues. The CDR3 loop reads CASSVATNEKLFF. CDR3 in DNA: TGTGCCAGCAGCGTAGCAACTAATGAAAAACTGTTTTTT.